This TCR beta chain was captured in a study of response to subunit inactivated influenza vaccine. Study-wide points: Authors proposed each seasonal influenza vaccination draws in few new T cells.

This clonotype was picked up a small number of times. The target antigen is unknown. Looked up from germline, CDR1 is SGHRS and CDR2 is YFSETQ. After removal of 0 bases from V and 7 bases from J, the junction contained 5 bases not matched to a gene. The CDR3 loop spans 15 amino acids. TCRdb ran MiXCR on the RT-PCR reads and lists one entry per CDR3 protein. In the table there are approximately 700,000 distinct CDR3 sequences, 15% to 19% of which are singletons. This chain joins TRBV5-1 and TRBJ1-4, with TRBD1 identical over 8 bases. The sample was PBMCs from blood, taken approximately 12 days after vaccination. The clonotype was recovered from a man aged 50 to 60 who received an inactivated influenza vaccine. CDR3 DNA sequence: TGCGCCAGCAGCTTGGGCGGGACAGGTAGTGAAAAACTGTTTTTT. It yields the protein CASSLGGTGSEKLFF.